Listed here are 8 T cell receptor beta chains from one sample, sequenced in a study of T-cell reconstitution after alpha-beta-depleted transplantation in children. Unique molecular identifiers were built into the TCRbeta library. TCRdb processed the PCR reads anew with MiXCR; each CDR3 protein has one entry. The data show about a million distinct CDR3 sequences, about 30% seen once. The specimen was PBMCs, mostly from graft donor cells, collected 360 days after TCRalphabeta/CD19-depleted stem cell transplant. Receptors were obtained from a boy under three years old who had a stem cell transplant for SCID, so the T cells may come from the graft donor.

Written as DNA, the CDR3 is TGTGCCAGCAGTGCCGGGACAGAGGAGTTCGGCTATGGCTACACCTTC. Its translation: CASSAGTEEFGYGYTF. The rearrangement uses TRBV12-3 or TRBV12-4 and TRBJ1-2; TRBD1 matches at 7 bases. The trim removed 5 bases at V and 4 bases at J, leaving 13 bases unmatched. CDR3 length: 16 residues.

This clonotype was seen a handful of times. The V gene is TRBV11-2, the J gene TRBJ1-1, with a weak D call TRBD1 (5 bases). V was cut by 1 base and J by 5 bases, with 14 bases left in between. CDR1 and CDR2 from the germline V gene are SGHAT and FQNNGV. The CDR3 is 15 amino acids. The CDR3 region is CASSLGGGRGTEAFF. In nucleotides, the CDR3 is TGTGCCAGCAGCTTAGGGGGGGGAAGGGGAACTGAAGCTTTCTTT.

The V and J genes are TRBV14 and TRBJ2-1; D unresolved. Trimming took 1 base from V and 3 from J, leaving 7 bases between them. The CDR3 sequence is 14 residues long. CDR1 SGHDN and CDR2 FVKESK come from the germline V gene. The CDR3, as DNA: TGTGCCAGCAGCCAAGTGGGTTACTACAATGAGCAGTTCTTC. Translation gives CASSQVGYYNEQFF.

This clonotype came up a few times. The CDR3 reads CSALRGVGELFF. The DNA of the CDR3 is TGCAGTGCACTAAGGGGGGTCGGGGAGCTGTTTTTT. The chain uses TRBV20-1 and TRBJ2-2; perhaps D is TRBD1 or TRBD2 (6 bases each). The CDR3 runs to 12 residues. V dropped 6 bases and J dropped 7 bases, with 12 bases sitting between them. Germline CDR1 and CDR2: DFQATT and SNEGSKA (reference sequence).

This clonotype was detected only a few times. The chain employs TRBV9 and TRBJ2-2, with TRBD2 as a possible D gene (5 bases). The CDR3 extends over 13 amino acids. CDR1 SGDLS and CDR2 YYNGEE come from the germline V gene. The V gene lost 4 bases and the J gene lost 7 bases, with 11 bases spanning the gap. Here the CDR3 reads CASSPQRYGELFF. For the CDR3, the DNA is TGTGCCAGCAGCCCTCAGCGGTACGGGGAGCTGTTTTTT.

V gene TRBV4-1 combines with J gene TRBJ2-1, with a tentative D call TRBD1 (6 bases). Trimming left V 4 bases short and J 0 bases short, with 19 bases between. This CDR3 is 18 amino acids long. Germline-derived CDR1 and CDR2 are MGHRA and YSYEKL. The CDR3 is CASSPNQGRIRSYNEQFF. CDR3 bases: TGCGCCAGCAGCCCGAACCAGGGGCGCATCCGCTCCTACAATGAGCAGTTCTTC.

This sequence joins TRBV29-1 and TRBJ2-7; D unclear. CDR1 is SQVTM and CDR2 is ANQGSEA in the germline V gene. Deletions cut 6 bases from V and 3 bases from J, with 15 bases between. The CDR3 loop spans 13 amino acids. Here the CDR3 reads CSVLNQDVYEQYF. Here the CDR3 DNA reads TGCAGCGTCCTCAACCAGGACGTCTACGAGCAGTACTTC.

This clonotype was recorded a few times. This sequence joins TRBV4-1 and TRBJ2-5; weak D call: TRBD1 (6 bases). The germline V gene encodes CDR1 MGHRA and CDR2 YSYEKL. The length of the CDR3 is 15 residues. V lost 2 bases and J 5 bases, leaving 15 bases between the germline ends. CDR3 residues: CASSQTRQRGETQYF. The CDR3 bases are TGCGCCAGCAGCCAAACTCGACAGAGGGGGGAGACCCAGTACTTC.